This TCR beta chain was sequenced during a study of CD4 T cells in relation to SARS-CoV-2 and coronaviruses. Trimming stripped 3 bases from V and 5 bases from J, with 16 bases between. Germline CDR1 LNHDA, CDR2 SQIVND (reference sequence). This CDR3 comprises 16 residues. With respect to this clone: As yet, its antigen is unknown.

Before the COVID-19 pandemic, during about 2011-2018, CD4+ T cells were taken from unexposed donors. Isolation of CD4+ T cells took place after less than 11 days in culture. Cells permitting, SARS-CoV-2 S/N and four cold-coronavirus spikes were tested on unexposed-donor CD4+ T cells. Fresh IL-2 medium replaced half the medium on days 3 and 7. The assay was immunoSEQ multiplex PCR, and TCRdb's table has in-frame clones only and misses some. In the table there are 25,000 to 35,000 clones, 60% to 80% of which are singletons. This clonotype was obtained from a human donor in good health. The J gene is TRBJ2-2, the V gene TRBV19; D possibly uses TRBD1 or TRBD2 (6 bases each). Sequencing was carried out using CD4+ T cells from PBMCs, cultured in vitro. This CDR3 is CASSISRGRETGELFF. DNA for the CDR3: TGTGCCAGTAGTATTAGCCGGGGGCGGGAAACCGGGGAGCTGTTTTTT.